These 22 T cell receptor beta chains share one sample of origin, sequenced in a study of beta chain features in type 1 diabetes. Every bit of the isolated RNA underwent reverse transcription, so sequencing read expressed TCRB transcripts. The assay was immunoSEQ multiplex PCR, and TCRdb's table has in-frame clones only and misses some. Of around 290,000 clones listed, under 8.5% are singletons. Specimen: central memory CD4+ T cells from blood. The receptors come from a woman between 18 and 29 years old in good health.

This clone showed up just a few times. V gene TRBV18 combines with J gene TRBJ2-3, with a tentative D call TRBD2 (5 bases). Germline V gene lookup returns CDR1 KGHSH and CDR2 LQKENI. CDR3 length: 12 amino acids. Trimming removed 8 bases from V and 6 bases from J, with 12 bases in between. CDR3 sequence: CASIGSGDTQYF. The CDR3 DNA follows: TGTGCCAGCATAGGTTCGGGGGATACGCAGTATTTT.

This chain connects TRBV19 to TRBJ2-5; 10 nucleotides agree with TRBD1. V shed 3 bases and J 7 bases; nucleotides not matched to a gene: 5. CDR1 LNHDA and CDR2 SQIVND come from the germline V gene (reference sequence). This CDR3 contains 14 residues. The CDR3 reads CASSIGQGEGTQYF. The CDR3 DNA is TGTGCCAGTAGTATCGGACAGGGGGAAGGGACCCAGTACTTC.

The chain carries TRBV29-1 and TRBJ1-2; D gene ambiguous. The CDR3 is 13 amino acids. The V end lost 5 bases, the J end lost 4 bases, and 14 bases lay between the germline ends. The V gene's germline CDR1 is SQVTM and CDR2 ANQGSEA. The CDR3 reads CSVPGNFGYGYTF. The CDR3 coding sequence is TGCAGCGTTCCGGGTAATTTTGGCTATGGCTACACCTTC.

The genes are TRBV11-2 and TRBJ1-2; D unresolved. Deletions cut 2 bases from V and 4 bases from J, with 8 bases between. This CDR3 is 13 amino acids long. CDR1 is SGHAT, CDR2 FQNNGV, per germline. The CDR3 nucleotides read TGTGCCAGCAGCTTATTGGAGAGCTATGGCTACACCTTC. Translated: CASSLLESYGYTF.

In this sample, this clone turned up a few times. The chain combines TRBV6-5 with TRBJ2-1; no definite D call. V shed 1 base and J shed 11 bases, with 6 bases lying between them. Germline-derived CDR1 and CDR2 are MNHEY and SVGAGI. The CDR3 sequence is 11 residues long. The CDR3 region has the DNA TGTGCCAGCAGTTACTTTGGACAGCAGTTCTTC. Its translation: CASSYFGQQFF.

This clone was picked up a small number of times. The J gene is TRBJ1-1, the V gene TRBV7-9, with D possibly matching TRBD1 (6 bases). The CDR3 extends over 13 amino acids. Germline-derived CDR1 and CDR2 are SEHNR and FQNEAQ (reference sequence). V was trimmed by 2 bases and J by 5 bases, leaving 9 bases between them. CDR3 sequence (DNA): TGTGCCAGCAGCTTACAGGGGACGACTGAAGCTTTCTTT. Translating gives CASSLQGTTEAFF.

The CDR3 here is CASSRTSGGAANEQFF. The CDR3 DNA is TGTGCCAGCAGCCGAACTAGCGGGGGGGCCGCCAATGAGCAGTTCTTC. The rearrangement uses TRBV7-2 and TRBJ2-1, with 13 bases fitting TRBD2. Germline loops: CDR1 SGHTA, CDR2 FQGNSA. V gave up 5 bases and J gave up 6 bases; unmatched junction bases: 7. The CDR3 runs 16 residues.

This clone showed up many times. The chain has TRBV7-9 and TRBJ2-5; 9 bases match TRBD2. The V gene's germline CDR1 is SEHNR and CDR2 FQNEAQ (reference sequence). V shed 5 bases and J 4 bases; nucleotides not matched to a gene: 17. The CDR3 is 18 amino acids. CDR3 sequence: CASSPTWTSVLRAETQYF. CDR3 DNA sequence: TGTGCCAGCAGCCCCACGTGGACTAGCGTCCTGAGGGCAGAGACCCAGTACTTC.

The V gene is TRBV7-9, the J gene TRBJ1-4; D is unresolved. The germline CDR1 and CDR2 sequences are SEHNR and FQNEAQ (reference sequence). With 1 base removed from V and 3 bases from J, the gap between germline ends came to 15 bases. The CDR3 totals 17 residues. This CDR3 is CASSLGLTPDANEKLFF. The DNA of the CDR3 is TGTGCCAGCAGCTTAGGACTCACCCCAGATGCTAATGAAAAACTGTTTTTT. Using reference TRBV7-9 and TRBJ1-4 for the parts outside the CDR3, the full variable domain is DTGVSQNPRHKITKRGQNVTFRCDPISEHNRLYWYRQTLGQGPEFLTYFQNEAQLEKSRLLSDRFSAERPKGSFSTLEIQRTEQGDSAMYLCASSLGLTPDANEKLFFGSGTQLSVL.

CDR3 amino acids: CASRYRVTYNSPLHF. DNA for the CDR3: TGTGCCAGCAGATACAGGGTAACCTATAATTCACCCCTCCACTTT. V is TRBV6-5 and J is TRBJ1-6; D possibly corresponds to TRBD1 (6 bases). CDR1 and CDR2 (germline): MNHEY, SVGAGI. The CDR3 spans 15 residues. V lost 6 bases and J 2 bases, leaving 11 bases between the germline ends.

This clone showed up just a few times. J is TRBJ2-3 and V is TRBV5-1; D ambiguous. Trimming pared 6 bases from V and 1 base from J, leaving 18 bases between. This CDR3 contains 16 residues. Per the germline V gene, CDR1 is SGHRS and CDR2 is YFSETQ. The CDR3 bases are TGCGCCAGCACCTCTGGCAGTTTTGGGGGCACAGATACGCAGTATTTT. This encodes CASTSGSFGGTDTQYF.

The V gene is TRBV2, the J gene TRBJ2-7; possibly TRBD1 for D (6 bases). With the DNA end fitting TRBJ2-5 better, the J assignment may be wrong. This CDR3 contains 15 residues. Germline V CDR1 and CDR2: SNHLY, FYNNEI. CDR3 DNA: TGTGCCAGCAGTGATCGCGGACAGAACCAAGAGACCCAGTACTTC. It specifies CASSDRGQNQETQYF.

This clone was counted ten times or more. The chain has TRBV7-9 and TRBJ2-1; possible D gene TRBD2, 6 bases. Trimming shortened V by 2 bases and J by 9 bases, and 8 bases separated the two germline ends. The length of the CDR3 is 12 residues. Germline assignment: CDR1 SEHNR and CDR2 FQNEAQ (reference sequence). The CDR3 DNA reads TGTGCCAGCAGCTTAAGTAGCGGTGAGCAGTTCTTC. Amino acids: CASSLSSGEQFF.

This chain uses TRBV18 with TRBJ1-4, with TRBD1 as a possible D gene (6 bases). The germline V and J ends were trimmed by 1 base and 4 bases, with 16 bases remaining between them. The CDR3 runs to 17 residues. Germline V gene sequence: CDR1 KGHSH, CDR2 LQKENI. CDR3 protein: CASSPLRQAGDNEKLFF. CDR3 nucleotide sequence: TGTGCCAGCTCACCACTCAGACAGGCCGGAGATAATGAAAAACTGTTTTTT.

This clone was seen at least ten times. The CDR3 loop is CASSLTRNSPLHF. In nucleotides, the CDR3 is TGTGCCAGCAGCTTGACCAGGAATTCACCCCTCCACTTT. The chain joins TRBV5-6 to TRBJ1-6; D gene unclear. Between the trimmed V and J ends, which lost 1 base and 7 bases, there was a span of 6 bases. The CDR3 length is 13 residues. Germline values: CDR1 SGHDT, CDR2 YYEEEE. The full variable domain, with the rest looked up from reference TRBV5-6 and TRBJ1-6, is DAGVTQSPTHLIKTRGQQVTLRCSPKSGHDTVSWYQQALGQGPQFIFQYYEEEERQRGNFPDRFSGHQFPNYSSELNVNALLLGDSALYLCASSLTRNSPLHFGNGTRLTVT.

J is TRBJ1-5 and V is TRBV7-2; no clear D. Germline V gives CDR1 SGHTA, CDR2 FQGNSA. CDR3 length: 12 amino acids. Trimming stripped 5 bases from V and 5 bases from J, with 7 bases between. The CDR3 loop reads CASSPEYQPQHF. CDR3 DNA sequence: TGTGCCAGCAGCCCAGAGTATCAGCCCCAGCATTTT.

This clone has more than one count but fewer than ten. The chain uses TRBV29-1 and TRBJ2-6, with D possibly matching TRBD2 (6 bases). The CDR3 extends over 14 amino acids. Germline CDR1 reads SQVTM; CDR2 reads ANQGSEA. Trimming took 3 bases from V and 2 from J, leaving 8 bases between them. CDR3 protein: CSVDSGAGANVLTF. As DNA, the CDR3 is TGCAGCGTTGATTCGGGAGCTGGGGCCAACGTCCTGACTTTC.

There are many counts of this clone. This CDR3 is CAFTATNEKLFF. CDR3 DNA: TGTGCCTTCACGGCAACTAATGAAAAACTGTTTTTT. The rearrangement uses TRBV30 and TRBJ1-4; D call uncertain. Deletions cut 7 bases from V and 0 bases from J, with 6 bases between. This CDR3 region has 12 residues. Germline CDR1 and CDR2: GTSNPN and SVGIG (reference sequence). The full variable domain, rest sourced from reference TRBV30 and TRBJ1-4, is SQTIHQWPATLVQPVGSPLSLECTVEGTSNPNLYWYRQAAGRGLQLLFYSVGIGQISSEVPQNLSASRPQDRQFILSSKKLLLSDSGFYLCAFTATNEKLFFGSGTQLSVL.

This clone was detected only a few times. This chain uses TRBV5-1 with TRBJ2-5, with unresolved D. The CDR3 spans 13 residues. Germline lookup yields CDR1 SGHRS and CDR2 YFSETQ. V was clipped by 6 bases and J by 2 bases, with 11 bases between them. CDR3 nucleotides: TGCGCCAGCACCCTTGGCGAACAAGAGACCCAGTACTTC. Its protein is CASTLGEQETQYF.

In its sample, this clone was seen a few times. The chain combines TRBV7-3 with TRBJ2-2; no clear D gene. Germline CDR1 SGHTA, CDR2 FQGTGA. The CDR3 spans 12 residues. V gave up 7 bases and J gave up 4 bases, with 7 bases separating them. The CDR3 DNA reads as TGTGCCAGCACCGTACGCACCGGGGAGCTGTTTTTT. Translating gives CASTVRTGELFF.

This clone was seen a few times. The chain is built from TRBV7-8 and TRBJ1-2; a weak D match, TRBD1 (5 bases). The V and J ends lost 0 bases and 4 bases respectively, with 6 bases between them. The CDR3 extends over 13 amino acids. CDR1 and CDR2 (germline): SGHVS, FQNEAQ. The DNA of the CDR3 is TGTGCCAGCAGCTTAGCAGGGGCCTATGGCTACACCTTC. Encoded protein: CASSLAGAYGYTF.

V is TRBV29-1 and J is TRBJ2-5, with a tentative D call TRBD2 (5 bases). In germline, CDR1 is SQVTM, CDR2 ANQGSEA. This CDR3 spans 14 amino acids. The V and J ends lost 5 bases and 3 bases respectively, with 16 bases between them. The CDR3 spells CSVLEAGGKETQYF. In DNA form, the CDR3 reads TGCAGCGTTTTGGAGGCAGGAGGAAAAGAGACCCAGTACTTC.